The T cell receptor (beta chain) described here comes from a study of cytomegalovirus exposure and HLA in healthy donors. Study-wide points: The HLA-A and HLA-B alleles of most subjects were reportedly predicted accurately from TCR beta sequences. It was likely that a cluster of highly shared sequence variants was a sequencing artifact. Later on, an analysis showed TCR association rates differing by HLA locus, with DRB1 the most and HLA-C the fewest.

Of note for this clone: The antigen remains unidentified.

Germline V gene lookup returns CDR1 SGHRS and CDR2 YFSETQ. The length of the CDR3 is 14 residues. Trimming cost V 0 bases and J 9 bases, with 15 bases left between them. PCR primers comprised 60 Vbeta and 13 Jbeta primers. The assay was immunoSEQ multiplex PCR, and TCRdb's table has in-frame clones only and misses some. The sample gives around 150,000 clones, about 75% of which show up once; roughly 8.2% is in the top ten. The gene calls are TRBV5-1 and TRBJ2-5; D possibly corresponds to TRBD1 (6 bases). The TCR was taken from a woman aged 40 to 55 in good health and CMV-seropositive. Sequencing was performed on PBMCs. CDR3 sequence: CASSLDSGPGAQYF. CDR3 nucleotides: TGCGCCAGCAGCTTGGACTCAGGCCCAGGGGCCCAGTACTTC.